The 20 T cell receptor beta chains presented below share a single source sample, sequenced in a study of blood T cell repertoires in COVID-19. Data came from immunoSEQ multiplex PCR; TCRdb stores just in-frame clones and leaves some out. Of about 300,000 clones listed, 75% to 90% were seen once; the top ten hold less than 2.5%. The sequencing input was PBMCs or T cells enriched from blood (not recorded which). These receptors came from a man under 40 who had recovered from COVID-19.

Points on this clone: This sample includes further DNA sequences coding for the same CDR3. V usage is TRBV4-2 and J usage is TRBJ1-5, with a weak D call TRBD1 (5 bases). This CDR3 spans 14 amino acids. Trimming cost V 0 bases and J 2 bases, with 5 bases left between them. In germline, CDR1 is LGHNA, CDR2 YNFKEQ. DNA for the CDR3: TGTGCCAGCAGCCAAGACAGGGGCAATCAGCCCCAGCATTTT. Its protein is CASSQDRGNQPQHF.

The chain couples TRBV10-3 to TRBJ1-6, with 8 bases lining up with TRBD1. Per the germline V gene, CDR1 is ENHRY and CDR2 is SYGVKD. CDR3 length: 14 residues. V was pared by 6 bases and J by 8 bases, with 6 bases of the junction left unmatched. For the CDR3, the DNA is TGTGCCATCAGAAGACAGGGGACCTATTCACCCCTCCACTTT. This codes for CAIRRQGTYSPLHF.

The chain carries TRBV7-2 and TRBJ2-5; TRBD1 agrees at 7 bases. From germline, CDR1 is SGHTA and CDR2 FQGNSA. V shed 5 bases and J 5 bases; nucleotides not matched to a gene: 5. The CDR3 runs to 13 residues. The CDR3 reads CASSRDRRETQYF. Written as DNA, the CDR3 is TGTGCCAGCAGCAGGGACAGAAGGGAGACCCAGTACTTC.

V usage is TRBV19 and J usage is TRBJ1-1; D perhaps matches TRBD1 (6 bases). V was cut by 8 bases and J by 1 base, with 20 bases left in between. Germline V gene sequence: CDR1 LNHDA, CDR2 SQIVND (reference sequence). This CDR3 region has 16 residues. Written as DNA, the CDR3 is TGTGCCAGTTCTTACCGCACGGGACAACCGAACACTGAAGCTTTCTTT. Amino acids: CASSYRTGQPNTEAFF.

The chain recombines TRBV19 with TRBJ1-2; a weak D match, TRBD1 (5 bases). The CDR3 totals 14 residues. Per germline, CDR1 LNHDA and CDR2 SQIVND (reference sequence). Between the trimmed V and J ends, which lost 5 bases and 2 bases, there was a span of 12 bases. The CDR3 is CASSLDRENYGYTF. For the CDR3, the DNA is TGTGCCAGTAGTCTCGACAGAGAAAACTATGGCTACACCTTC.

The V and J genes are TRBV4-1 and TRBJ2-7, with 10 bases fitting TRBD1. V lost 3 bases, J lost 0 bases, and 11 bases stayed unmatched. Germline CDR1 reads MGHRA; CDR2 reads YSYEKL. The CDR3 is 18 amino acids. Here the CDR3 reads CASSQAIDRGPRSYEQYF. The DNA of the CDR3 is TGCGCCAGCAGCCAGGCAATAGACAGGGGGCCACGCTCCTACGAGCAGTACTTC.

The gene calls are TRBV30 and TRBJ1-2, with 8 positions matching TRBD1. Germline lookup yields CDR1 GTSNPN and CDR2 SVGIG (reference sequence). The CDR3 is 14 amino acids. Trimming took 1 base from V and 3 from J; bases not matched to a gene: 4. The DNA for the CDR3 is TGTGCCTGGAGTGCCCAGGGGGCCGACTATGGCTACACCTTC. This encodes CAWSAQGADYGYTF.

This chain's CDR3 is CASSRGQGSNQPQHF. CDR3 nucleotides: TGCGCCAGCAGCCGGGGACAGGGGAGCAATCAGCCCCAGCATTTT. The chain recombines TRBV4-1 with TRBJ1-5, with 10 bases fitting TRBD1. Looked up from germline, CDR1 is MGHRA and CDR2 is YSYEKL. The trim removed 4 bases at V and 1 base at J, leaving 1 base unmatched. The CDR3 runs 15 residues.

The chain links TRBV5-4 to TRBJ2-3, with D possibly matching TRBD1 (5 bases). The CDR3 extends over 15 amino acids. Trimming shortened V by 1 base and J by 4 bases, and 13 bases separated the two germline ends. CDR1 SGHNT and CDR2 YYREEE come from the germline V gene (reference sequence). CDR3 protein: CASSLRAGLADTQYF. The CDR3, as DNA: TGTGCCAGCAGCTTGAGGGCAGGGTTGGCAGATACGCAGTATTTT.

The chain couples TRBV11-2 to TRBJ1-6; no definite D call. V lost 4 bases, J lost 7 bases, and 5 bases lay in between. Per germline, CDR1 SGHAT and CDR2 FQNNGV. This CDR3 is built from 12 residues. DNA for the CDR3: TGTGCCAGCAGCTATCAGAATTCACCCCTCCACTTT. It specifies CASSYQNSPLHF.

The V and J genes are TRBV2 and TRBJ2-2; unclear D gene. The CDR3 is 12 residues long. Per germline, CDR1 SNHLY and CDR2 FYNNEI. The germline V and J ends were trimmed by 7 bases and 1 base, with 4 bases remaining between them. In DNA form, the CDR3 reads TGTGCCAGCACCGTGAACACCGGGGAGCTGTTTTTT. Translated: CASTVNTGELFF.

V usage is TRBV5-4 and J usage is TRBJ1-6, with 7 bases that match TRBD1. This CDR3 comprises 15 residues. The V gene end was trimmed by 4 bases and the J gene end by 7 bases; junction bases not matched to a gene: 8. Germline assignment: CDR1 SGHNT and CDR2 YYREEE (reference sequence). The CDR3 protein is CASSPSTGTNSPLHF. CDR3 nucleotides: TGTGCCAGCAGCCCATCGACAGGGACCAATTCACCCCTCCACTTT.

This chain uses TRBV18 with TRBJ2-3; D perhaps matches TRBD2 (6 bases). Germline V gene lookup returns CDR1 KGHSH and CDR2 LQKENI. CDR3 length: 15 residues. The V end was cut by 3 bases, the J end by 4 bases, with 14 bases between. The CDR3 nucleotides are TGTGCCAGCTCACCCTTAGCGGAACTCGCAGATACGCAGTATTTT. Translation: CASSPLAELADTQYF.

The chain carries TRBV7-2 and TRBJ1-2, with D tentatively TRBD1 (5 bases). Looked up from germline, CDR1 is SGHTA and CDR2 is FQGNSA. The CDR3 totals 14 residues. Deletions cut 1 base from V and 5 bases from J, with 11 bases between. Here the CDR3 DNA reads TGTGCCAGCAGCTTAGTCCGGGGGAGGTATGGCTACACCTTC. This translates into CASSLVRGRYGYTF.

The CDR3 DNA follows: TGTGCCAGCGACTCGTGGGGGCGCACTGAAGCTTTCTTT. This translates into CASDSWGRTEAFF. The rearrangement links TRBV6-5 to TRBJ1-1, with D perhaps matching TRBD1 (6 bases). Germline values: CDR1 MNHEY, CDR2 SVGAGI. The CDR3 is 13 residues long. V lost 8 bases and J 4 bases, leaving 14 bases between the germline ends.

This clone was observed a few times. The chain joins TRBV2 to TRBJ2-5; D may be TRBD2 (5 bases). Per the germline V gene, CDR1 is SNHLY and CDR2 is FYNNEI. With 4 bases removed from V and 5 bases from J, the gap between germline ends came to 11 bases. This CDR3 is built from 13 residues. CDR3 nucleotides: TGTGCCAGCAGTGTACTCGGGGTGGAGACCCAGTACTTC. This sequence encodes CASSVLGVETQYF.

The chain recombines TRBV27 with TRBJ1-2, with TRBD1 matching 7 bases. Germline V gene lookup returns CDR1 MNHEY and CDR2 SMNVEV (reference sequence). This CDR3 spans 13 amino acids. Trimming removed 3 bases from V and 6 bases from J; junction bases left unmatched: 4. Here the CDR3 reads CASSFDRADGYTF. CDR3 DNA: TGTGCCAGCAGTTTCGACAGGGCGGATGGCTACACCTTC.

The V and J genes are TRBV6-2 or TRBV6-3 and TRBJ1-2; D perhaps matches TRBD1 (5 bases). Germline values: CDR1 MNHEY, CDR2 SVGEGT. V was clipped by 2 bases and J by 5 bases, with 12 bases between them. The CDR3 length is 14 residues. The CDR3 reads CASSYGRAGYGYTF. The CDR3 DNA reads as TGTGCCAGCAGTTACGGCAGGGCAGGATATGGCTACACCTTC.

The V and J genes are TRBV24-1 and TRBJ2-5, with 7 bases lining up with TRBD1. Trimming removed 2 bases from V and 5 bases from J; junction bases left unmatched: 10. The length of the CDR3 is 16 residues. Germline assignment: CDR1 KGHDR and CDR2 SFDVKD. The CDR3 protein is CATSDSAGGVTETQYF. DNA of the CDR3: TGTGCCACCAGTGATTCGGCAGGGGGAGTAACTGAGACCCAGTACTTC.

The chain carries TRBV18 and TRBJ1-1; a possible D gene is TRBD1 (6 bases). Germline V gene data show CDR1 as KGHSH and CDR2 as LQKENI. V shed 2 bases and J shed 5 bases, with 12 bases lying between them. The CDR3 totals 14 residues. The CDR3 loop is CASSPAGDGTEAFF. Here the CDR3 DNA reads TGTGCCAGCTCACCAGCAGGGGACGGAACTGAAGCTTTCTTT. The full variable domain, in which reference TRBV18 and TRBJ1-1 provide the parts outside the CDR3, is NAGVMQNPRHLVRRRGQEARLRCSPMKGHSHVYWYRQLPEEGLKFMVYLQKENIIDESGMPKERFSAEFPKEGPSILRIQQVVRGDSAAYFCASSPAGDGTEAFFGQGTRLTVV.